Each of the 15 T cell receptor beta chains below was sequenced from the same sample in a study of cytomegalovirus exposure and HLA in healthy donors. PCR used 60 Vbeta primers and 13 Jbeta primers. The method was immunoSEQ multiplex PCR; TCRdb's version includes in-frame clones alone and lacks a portion of them. This repertoire includes 95,000 to 150,000 clones. Sequenced material: PBMCs. Receptor source: a man younger than 35 in good health and CMV-seronegative.

The V gene is TRBV25-1, the J gene TRBJ2-1; D ambiguous. Germline V gene sequence: CDR1 MGHDK, CDR2 SYGVNS. V was clipped by 6 bases and J by 10 bases, with 13 bases between them. This CDR3 is built from 12 residues. CDR3 residues: CASRRGIREQFF. The CDR3 region has the DNA TGTGCCAGCAGACGAGGAATTAGGGAGCAGTTCTTC.

V usage is TRBV7-3 and J usage is TRBJ2-1; 10 bases are a match to TRBD2. Germline values: CDR1 SGHTA, CDR2 FQGTGA. V trimming: 0 bases; J trimming: 5 bases; junction bases outside the gene matches: 4. The CDR3 has 16 amino acids. The CDR3 DNA reads as TGTGCCAGCAGCTTAACCGAAGCGGGGGGGGACAATGAGCAGTTCTTC. Translation gives CASSLTEAGGDNEQFF.

The rearrangement links TRBV11-3 to TRBJ1-1; D is ambiguous. CDR3 length: 12 amino acids. V lost 6 bases, J lost 4 bases, and 9 bases lay in between. Germline CDR1 SGHNT, CDR2 YENEEA. CDR3 protein: CASSSGSTEAFF. CDR3 nucleotide sequence: TGTGCCAGCAGTTCGGGGAGCACTGAAGCTTTCTTT.

The CDR3 nucleotides read TGTGCCAGCACCTCCCCGAGGGGACAGGGGGGGAACGAGCAGTACTTC. Protein: CASTSPRGQGGNEQYF. This chain joins TRBV28 and TRBJ2-7; 11 bases line up with TRBD1. CDR3 length: 16 residues. Unmatched junction bases numbered 13, after V lost 7 bases and J lost 5 bases. Germline loops: CDR1 MDHEN, CDR2 SYDVKM.

The chain carries TRBV4-1 and TRBJ2-2; D is ambiguous. Trimming took 3 bases from V and 5 from J, leaving 13 bases between them. Per the germline V gene, CDR1 is MGHRA and CDR2 is YSYEKL. The CDR3 runs to 15 residues. This CDR3 reads CASSHPASATGELFF. The DNA for the CDR3 is TGCGCCAGCAGCCACCCTGCCAGCGCGACCGGGGAGCTGTTTTTT.

The chain links TRBV6-1 to TRBJ2-7, with 9 bases lining up with TRBD1. CDR3 length: 13 residues. With V trimmed by 6 bases and J by 9 bases, 9 bases remained unmatched. The germline gives CDR1 MNHNS, CDR2 SASEGT. CDR3 sequence (DNA): TGTGCCAGCAGACGACAGGGGGAATCGGTGCAGTACTTC. Translation gives CASRRQGESVQYF.

V usage is TRBV5-1 and J usage is TRBJ2-1; D remains unclear. There are 13 residues in the CDR3. V was trimmed by 3 bases and J by 4 bases, leaving 8 bases between them. CDR1 is SGHRS, CDR2 YFSETQ, per germline. In DNA, the CDR3 is TGCGCCAGCAGCTCAGACATTTACAATGAGCAGTTCTTC. It codes for CASSSDIYNEQFF.

The chain carries TRBV15 and TRBJ2-2, with 9 bases lining up with TRBD1. Germline V gene lookup returns CDR1 LNHNV and CDR2 YYDKDF (reference sequence). V was pared by 0 bases and J by 6 bases, with 5 bases of the junction left unmatched. The CDR3 has 16 residues. Written as DNA, the CDR3 is TGTGCCACCAGCAGAGATGGACAGGGGAAGGCCGGGGAGCTGTTTTTT. Translating gives CATSRDGQGKAGELFF.

This chain joins TRBV5-1 and TRBJ2-5, with 14 bases matching TRBD2. V trimming: 5 bases; J trimming: 3 bases; junction bases outside the gene matches: 12. CDR3 length equals 18 residues. The germline CDR1 and CDR2 sequences are SGHRS and YFSETQ. Here the CDR3 reads CASRRGLAGAGMKETQYF. In DNA form, the CDR3 reads TGCGCCAGCAGGAGGGGACTAGCGGGGGCCGGGATGAAAGAGACCCAGTACTTC. Looking up the rest from reference TRBV5-1 and TRBJ2-5 gives the full variable domain: KAGVTQTPRYLIKTRGQQVTLSCSPISGHRSVSWYQQTPGQGLQFLFEYFSETQRNKGNFPGRFSGRQFSNSRSEMNVSTLELGDSALYLCASRRGLAGAGMKETQYFGPGTRLLVL.

The chain couples TRBV14 to TRBJ2-1; 9 nucleotides align to TRBD1. CDR1 is SGHDN and CDR2 is FVKESK in the germline V gene. The V segment lost 0 bases and the J segment 6 bases; nucleotides outside the gene matches: 9. The CDR3 length is 17 residues. CDR3 protein: CASSQDRGTGLFNEQFF. Here the CDR3 DNA reads TGTGCCAGCAGCCAAGATAGGGGGACAGGGCTATTCAATGAGCAGTTCTTC.

This sequence joins TRBV4-2 and TRBJ2-5; weak D call: TRBD2 (6 bases). The V gene's germline CDR1 is LGHNA and CDR2 YNFKEQ. V lost 5 bases and J lost 11, with 24 bases in between. The CDR3 sequence is 15 residues long. The CDR3 DNA reads TGTGCCAGCAGCGATGACCCCCGCGGGATGGATGAGCAGTACTTC. Translation gives CASSDDPRGMDEQYF.

Here the CDR3 reads CASTRAGGTKNTEAFF. In DNA, the CDR3 is TGTGCCAGCACAAGAGCAGGGGGAACAAAGAACACTGAAGCTTTCTTT. This chain links TRBV6-6 with TRBJ1-1; 7 positions match TRBD1. The CDR3 length is 16 residues. The V gene's germline CDR1 is MNHNY and CDR2 SVGAGI (reference sequence). V dropped 7 bases and J dropped 1; count of bases not matched to a gene: 12.

V and J are TRBV18 and TRBJ1-4, with TRBD1 identical over 7 bases. Germline lookup yields CDR1 KGHSH and CDR2 LQKENI. The CDR3 totals 15 residues. Trimming cost V 2 bases and J 7 bases; bases outside gene matches: 7. CDR3 in amino acids: CASSPSTGSAEKLFF. The CDR3 DNA sequence: TGTGCCAGCTCACCATCGACAGGGTCGGCTGAAAAACTGTTTTTT.

This chain uses TRBV18 with TRBJ1-4; 9 nucleotides line up with TRBD1. CDR3 length equals 15 residues. With V trimmed by 4 bases and J by 10 bases, 10 bases remained unmatched. Germline CDR1 is KGHSH and CDR2 is LQKENI. As DNA, the CDR3 is TGTGCCAGCTCACAGGACAGGGGAGACATTGTAAAACTGTTTTTT. It codes for CASSQDRGDIVKLFF.

The CDR3 spells CASSEALAWSDTQYF. The CDR3 region has the DNA TGTGCCAGCAGTGAAGCCCTAGCGTGGTCAGATACGCAGTATTTT. The chain is built from TRBV6-1 and TRBJ2-3; TRBD2 is a possible D gene (6 bases). The CDR3 is 15 residues long. Per germline, CDR1 MNHNS and CDR2 SASEGT. V lost 0 bases to trimming and J lost 4 bases, with 11 bases between them.